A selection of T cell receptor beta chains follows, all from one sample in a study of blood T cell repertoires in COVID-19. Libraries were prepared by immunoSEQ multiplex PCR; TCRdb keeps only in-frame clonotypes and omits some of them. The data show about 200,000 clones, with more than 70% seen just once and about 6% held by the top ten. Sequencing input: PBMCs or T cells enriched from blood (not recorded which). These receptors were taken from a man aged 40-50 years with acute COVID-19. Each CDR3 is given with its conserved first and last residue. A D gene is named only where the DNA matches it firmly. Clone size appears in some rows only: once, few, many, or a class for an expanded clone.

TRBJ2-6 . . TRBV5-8 TGTGCTGCTCGCAGCTCTGGGGCCAACGTCCTGACTTTC CAARSSGANVLTF
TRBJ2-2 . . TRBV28 TGTGCCATCTCGCGAGGACTTGACACCGGGGAGCTGTTTTTT CAISRGLDTGELFF
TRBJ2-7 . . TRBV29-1 TGCAGCGTACTTAGCTCCTACGAGCAGTACTTC CSVLSSYEQYF
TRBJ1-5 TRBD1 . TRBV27 TGTGCCAGCAGCCCCGGGACAGGGACCTTGGGCAATCAGCCCCAGCATTTT CASSPGTGTLGNQPQHF
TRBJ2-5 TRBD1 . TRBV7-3 TGTGCCAGCAGCACGGGACAGGGAGAGACCCAGTACTTC CASSTGQGETQYF
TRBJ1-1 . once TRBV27 TGTGCCACCATACTACAGGGCGTGAGTGGGAACACTGAAGCTTTCTTT CATILQGVSGNTEAFF
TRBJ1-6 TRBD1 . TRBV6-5 TGTGCCAGCAGTCGGACAGGGAGAAATTCACCCCTCCACTTT CASSRTGRNSPLHF
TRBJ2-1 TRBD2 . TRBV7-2 TGTGCCAGCAGCCGTAGCGGGACCACCTACAATGAGCAGTTCTTC CASSRSGTTYNEQFF
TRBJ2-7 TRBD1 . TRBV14 TGTGCCAGCAGTAATAGGGGGCGCAAGTACGAGCAGTACTTC CASSNRGRKYEQYF
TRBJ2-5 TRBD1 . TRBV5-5 TGTGCCAGCAGCTGGGGACAGCTCGGGGAGACCCAGTACTTC CASSWGQLGETQYF
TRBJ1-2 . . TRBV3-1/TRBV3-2 TGTGCCAGCAGCCAAAGCGTTAGCTATGGCTACACCTTC CASSQSVSYGYTF
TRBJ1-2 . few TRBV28 TGTGCCAGCAGTTCTACTAACTATGGCTACACCTTC CASSSTNYGYTF
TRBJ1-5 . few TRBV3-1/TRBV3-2 TGTGCCAGCAGCTTTGGGGGGGAAAGGCAGCCCCAGCATTTT CASSFGGERQPQHF
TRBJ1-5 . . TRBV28 TGTGCCAGCAGCACCCGAATAGGTAGCCAGCCCCAGCATTTT CASSTRIGSQPQHF
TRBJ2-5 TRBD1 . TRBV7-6 TGTGCCAGCAGCCTAAGACAGGGGTTGACAGAGACCCAGTACTTC CASSLRQGLTETQYF
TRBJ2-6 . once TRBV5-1 TGCGCCAGCAGAGGGGCCGGGGCCAACGTCCTGACTTTC CASRGAGANVLTF
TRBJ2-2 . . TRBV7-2 TGTGCCAGCAGCTTAGAAAGGGGGACCGGGGAGCTGTTTTTT CASSLERGTGELFF
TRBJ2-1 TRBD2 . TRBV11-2 TGTGCCAGCAGCTCGTGGACTAGCGGAGAGTACAATGAGCAGTTCTTC CASSSWTSGEYNEQFF
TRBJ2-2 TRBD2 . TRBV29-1 TGCAGCGTTGTTGGGGGGGACACCGGGGAGCTGTTTTTT CSVVGGDTGELFF
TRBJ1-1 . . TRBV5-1 TGCGCCAGCAGCTTGTGGGGGGGCACTGAAGCTTTCTTT CASSLWGGTEAFF
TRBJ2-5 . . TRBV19 TGTGCCAGTAGTAGGGGCCTGGAGACCCAGTACTTC CASSRGLETQYF
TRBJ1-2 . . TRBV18 TGTGCCAGCTCACCAAGTAGCGGTTCTGACTATGGCTACACCTTC CASSPSSGSDYGYTF
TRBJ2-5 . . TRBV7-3 TGTGCCAGCAGCCCCGGGTTTATGAGGACCCAGTACTTC CASSPGFMRTQYF
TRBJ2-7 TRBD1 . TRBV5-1 TGCGCCAGCCGTTCCGGGACAGGGTCCTACGAGCAGTACTTC CASRSGTGSYEQYF
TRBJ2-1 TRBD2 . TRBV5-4 TGTGCCAGCAGCTTACGGGAGGGACCTCCCCACAATGAGCAGTTCTTC CASSLREGPPHNEQFF
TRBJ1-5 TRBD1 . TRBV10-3 TGTGCCATCAGAGGACAGGATAATCAGCCCCAGCATTTT CAIRGQDNQPQHF
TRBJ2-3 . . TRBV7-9 TGTGCCAGCACCTTTTCCGGGACTTCCCCCACAGATACGCAGTATTTT CASTFSGTSPTDTQYF
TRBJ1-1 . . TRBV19 TGTGCCAGTATCGGGGATTTAAACACTGAAGCTTTCTTT CASIGDLNTEAFF
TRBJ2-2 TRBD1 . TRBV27 TGTGCCAGCACCCGGACAGGGTGGACCGGGGAGCTGTTTTTT CASTRTGWTGELFF
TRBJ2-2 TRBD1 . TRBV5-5 TGTGCCAGCAGCTTCGCCGGGACAGTAAACACCGGGGAGCTGTTTTTT CASSFAGTVNTGELFF
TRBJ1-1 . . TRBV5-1 TGCGCCAGCAGCTGGCGGGACTCCGCTGAAGCTTTCTTT CASSWRDSAEAFF
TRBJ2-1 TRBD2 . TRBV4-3 TGCGCCAGCAGCCAAGGGCTAGCGGACTACAATGAGCAGTTCTTC CASSQGLADYNEQFF
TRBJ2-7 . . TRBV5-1 TGCGCCAGCGGAGGGGAGACACCTGCCAGCGAGCAGTACTTC CASGGETPASEQYF
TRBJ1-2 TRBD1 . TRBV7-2 TGTGCCAGCACCCACTCCCGGACAGGGGGCGTTGGCTACACCTTC CASTHSRTGGVGYTF
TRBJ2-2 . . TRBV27 TGTGCCAGCCGAGGCGGATCACCCGGGGAGCTGTTTTTT CASRGGSPGELFF
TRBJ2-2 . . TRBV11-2 TGTGCCAGCAGCTTAGGCGGGTGGGCCGGGGAGCTGTTTTTT CASSLGGWAGELFF
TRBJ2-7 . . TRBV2 TGTGCCAGCGGCAGGGTCTCCTACGAGCAGTACTTC CASGRVSYEQYF
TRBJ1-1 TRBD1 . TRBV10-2 TGCGCCAGCAGGGGGGACAGGCAGACTGACACTGAAGCTTTCTTT CASRGDRQTDTEAFF